Each of the 15 T cell receptor beta chains below was sequenced from the same sample in a study of graft-versus-host responses after intestinal transplantation. TCRdb's table, derived via immunoSEQ multiplex PCR, lists solely in-frame clones and lacks some. The data contain around 99,000 clones, roughly 90% of them seen just once; the ten biggest clones take up less than 0.8%. These receptors have no identified antigens. The source was unstimulated CD4+ T cells sorted from spleen or lymph node cells, collected before transplant. Every receptor here comes from a human donor who was the organ donor for an intestinal transplant.

The chain combines TRBV11-3 with TRBJ1-4, with 7 bases fitting TRBD1. Losses at the gene ends were 1 base for V and 8 bases for J; bases not matched to a gene: 7. This CDR3 has 15 residues. Germline V gene data show CDR1 as SGHNT and CDR2 as YENEEA. CDR3 nucleotides: TGTGCCAGCAGCTTAGGGGCAGGGGGGAACGAAAAACTGTTTTTT. Translation: CASSLGAGGNEKLFF. Drawing the rest from reference TRBV11-3 and TRBJ1-4, the complete variable domain is EAGVVQSPRYKIIEKKQPVAFWCNPISGHNTLYWYLQNLGQGPELLIRYENEEAVDDSQLPKDRFSAERLKGVDSTLKIQPAELGDSAVYLCASSLGAGGNEKLFFGSGTQLSVL.

This chain connects TRBV9 to TRBJ2-2, with TRBD2 identical over 11 bases. This CDR3 region has 16 residues. Trimming cost V 6 bases and J 6 bases; bases outside gene matches: 10. The germline V gene has CDR1 SGDLS and CDR2 YYNGEE. CDR3: CASTTTSGSGAGELFF. The CDR3 nucleotides are TGTGCCAGCACGACTACTAGCGGGAGTGGGGCCGGGGAGCTGTTTTTT.

The chain combines TRBV6-5 with TRBJ1-1; 9 bases agree with TRBD1. CDR1 and CDR2 (germline): MNHEY, SVGAGI. The V segment lost 8 bases and the J segment 6 bases; nucleotides outside the gene matches: 10. The length of the CDR3 is 14 residues. In DNA form, the CDR3 reads TGTGCCAGCCAGCCTCGAACAGGGGGCCCTGAAGCTTTCTTT. Translating it yields CASQPRTGGPEAFF.

J is TRBJ1-1 and V is TRBV21-1; the table assigns TRBD1, which was not confirmed against the DNA. TRBV21-1 is an annotated pseudogene. The length of the CDR3 is 15 residues. Here the CDR3 reads CASSSRDRVITEAFF. CDR3 nucleotides: TGTGCCAGCAGCTCCCGGGACAGGGTTATAACTGAAGCTTTCTTT.

V and J are TRBV5-5 and TRBJ1-6; D unresolved. The V gene's germline CDR1 is SGHKS and CDR2 YYEKEE (reference sequence). V dropped 3 bases and J dropped 10 bases, with 17 bases sitting between them. The CDR3 totals 15 residues. The chain's CDR3 is CASSYASQASSPLHF. CDR3 in DNA: TGTGCCAGCAGCTATGCCTCTCAGGCTTCGTCACCCCTCCACTTT.

About this clone itself: The sample contains more than one DNA sequence encoding this CDR3. The rearrangement links TRBV19 to TRBJ1-5; 7 nucleotides match TRBD1. This CDR3 contains 18 residues. V lost 4 bases to trimming and J lost 0 bases; unmatched junction nucleotides: 12. In germline, CDR1 is LNHDA, CDR2 SQIVND (reference sequence). The CDR3 coding sequence is TGTGCCAGTAGTAGGGGGGACAGTCTCAGGGATAGCAATCAGCCCCAGCATTTT. This codes for CASSRGDSLRDSNQPQHF.

The rearrangement uses TRBV7-3 and TRBJ1-6; D remains ambiguous. Germline V gene lookup returns CDR1 SGHTA and CDR2 FQGTGA. V was shortened by 5 bases and J by 7 bases, with 9 bases between the two germline ends. The CDR3 loop spans 13 amino acids. The DNA for the CDR3 is TGTGCCAGCAGCGAAACTCGGAATTCACCCCTCCACTTT. Translated, it gives CASSETRNSPLHF.

This sequence joins TRBV6-6 and TRBJ1-2; 10 bases are a match to TRBD1. In germline, CDR1 is MNHNY, CDR2 SVGAGI (reference sequence). This CDR3 is built from 13 residues. V gave up 6 bases and J gave up 8 bases; unmatched junction bases: 6. CDR3 in DNA: TGTGCCAGCAGCCCAGACAGGGGGCTAGGCTACACCTTC. It encodes CASSPDRGLGYTF.

The gene calls are TRBV10-1 and TRBJ1-6; D call uncertain. V lost 4 bases to trimming and J lost 10 bases, with 11 bases between them. Germline CDR1 is WNHNN and CDR2 is SYGVQD (reference sequence). The CDR3 is made up of 13 amino acids. This CDR3 reads CASSASPGSPLHF. Here the CDR3 DNA reads TGCGCCAGCAGTGCCTCCCCCGGGTCACCCCTCCACTTT.

V and J are TRBV5-8 and TRBJ2-5, with 10 bases lining up with TRBD1. The assigned J gene may be wrong: the sequence end matches TRBJ2-7 better. From germline, CDR1 is SGHTS and CDR2 YDEGEE. This CDR3 is built from 16 residues. The CDR3 spells CASSPPPGTGVYEQYF. The CDR3, as DNA: TGTGCCAGCAGCCCGCCCCCCGGGACAGGGGTGTACGAGCAGTACTTC.

The CDR3 bases are TGTGCCTGGAGTGCCGGGACGATCTATGGCTACACCTTC. It yields the protein CAWSAGTIYGYTF. The chain combines TRBV30 with TRBJ1-2; D might be TRBD1 (5 bases). The V end lost 1 base, the J end lost 4 bases, and 10 bases lay between the germline ends. Germline lookup yields CDR1 GTSNPN and CDR2 SVGIG (reference sequence). The CDR3 runs to 13 residues.

This chain links TRBV6-5 with TRBJ1-2; 8 bases fit TRBD1. The germline V gene has CDR1 MNHEY and CDR2 SVGAGI. This CDR3 contains 15 residues. V shed 6 bases and J 8 bases; nucleotides not matched to a gene: 14. CDR3 in amino acids: CASSSQQGGKGGYTF. The CDR3 DNA reads TGTGCCAGCAGCTCCCAACAGGGGGGGAAGGGCGGCTACACCTTC.

The chain couples TRBV5-6 to TRBJ2-7; D unresolved. In germline, CDR1 is SGHDT, CDR2 YYEEEE. V gave up 2 bases and J gave up 5 bases, with 5 bases separating them. This CDR3 has 11 residues. The DNA for the CDR3 is TGTGCCAGCAGCTTTGGCCACGAGCAGTACTTC. Translated, it gives CASSFGHEQYF.

This sequence joins TRBV28 and TRBJ2-5; D may match TRBD1 or TRBD2 (5 bases each). Germline V gene lookup returns CDR1 MDHEN and CDR2 SYDVKM. V lost 8 bases and J 6 bases, leaving 28 bases between the germline ends. The CDR3 totals 17 residues. The CDR3 sequence: CASSLQEGRNPAKTQYF. CDR3 sequence (DNA): TGTGCCAGCTCTCTCCAAGAGGGGCGGAATCCAGCGAAGACCCAGTACTTC.

The chain is built from TRBV10-3 and TRBJ2-1, with 11 bases that match TRBD1. The CDR3 sequence is 16 residues long. From germline, CDR1 is ENHRY and CDR2 SYGVKD. Trimming took 6 bases from V and 3 from J; bases not matched to a gene: 7. Here the CDR3 reads CAIRPGQGGLYNEQFF. CDR3 bases: TGTGCCATCAGACCGGGACAGGGGGGCCTCTACAATGAGCAGTTCTTC.